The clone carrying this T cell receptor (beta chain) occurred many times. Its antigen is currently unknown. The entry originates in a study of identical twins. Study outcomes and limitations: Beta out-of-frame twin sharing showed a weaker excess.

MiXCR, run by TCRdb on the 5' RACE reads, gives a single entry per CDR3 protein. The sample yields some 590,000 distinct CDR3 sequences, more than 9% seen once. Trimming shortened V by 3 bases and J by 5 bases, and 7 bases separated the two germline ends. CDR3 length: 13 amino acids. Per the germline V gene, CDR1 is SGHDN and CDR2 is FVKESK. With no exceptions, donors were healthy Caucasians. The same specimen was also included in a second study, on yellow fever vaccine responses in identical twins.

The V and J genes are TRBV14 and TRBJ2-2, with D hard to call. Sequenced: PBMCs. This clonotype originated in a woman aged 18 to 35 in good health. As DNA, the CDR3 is TGTGCCAGCAGCCAGGGTTTAACCGGGGAGCTGTTTTTT. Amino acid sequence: CASSQGLTGELFF.